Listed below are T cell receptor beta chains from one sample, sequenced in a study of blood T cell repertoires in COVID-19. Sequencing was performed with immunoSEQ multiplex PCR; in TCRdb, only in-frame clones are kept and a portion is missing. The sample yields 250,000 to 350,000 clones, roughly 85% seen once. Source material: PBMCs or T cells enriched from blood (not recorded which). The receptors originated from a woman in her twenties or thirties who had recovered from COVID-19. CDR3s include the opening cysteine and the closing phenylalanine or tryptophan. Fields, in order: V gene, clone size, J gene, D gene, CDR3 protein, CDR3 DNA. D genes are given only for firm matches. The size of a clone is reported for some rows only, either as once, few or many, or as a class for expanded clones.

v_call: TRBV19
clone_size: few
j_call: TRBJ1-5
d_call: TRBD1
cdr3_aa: CASSWDRLEPQHF
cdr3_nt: TGTGCCAGTAGTTGGGACAGACTGGAGCCCCAGCATTTT

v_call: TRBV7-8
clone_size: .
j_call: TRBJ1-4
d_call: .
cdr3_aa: CASSYRVPGQIFEKLFF
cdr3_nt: TGTGCCAGCAGCTATCGAGTACCAGGACAGATTTTTGAAAAACTGTTTTTT

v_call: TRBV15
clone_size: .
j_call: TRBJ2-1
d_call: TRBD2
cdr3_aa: CATRGTSGRVTYNEQFF
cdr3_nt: TGTGCCACCAGAGGGACTAGCGGGAGAGTGACCTACAATGAGCAGTTCTTC

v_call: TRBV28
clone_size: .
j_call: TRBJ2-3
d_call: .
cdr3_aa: CASSLSRLVGADTQYF
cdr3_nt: TGTGCCAGCAGTTTATCGCGACTAGTCGGTGCAGATACGCAGTATTTT

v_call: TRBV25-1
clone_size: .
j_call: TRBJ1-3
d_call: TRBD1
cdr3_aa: CASTDLQGLGNTIYF
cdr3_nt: TGTGCCAGCACCGATTTACAGGGGCTCGGAAACACCATATATTTT

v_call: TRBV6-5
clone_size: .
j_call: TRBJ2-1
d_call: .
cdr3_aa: CASSLGTLAYNEQFF
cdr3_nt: TGTGCCAGCAGCCTAGGGACACTAGCCTACAATGAGCAGTTCTTC

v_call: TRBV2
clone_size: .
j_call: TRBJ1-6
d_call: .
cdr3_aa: CASSEEGWGDDSPLHF
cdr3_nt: TGTGCCAGCAGTGAGGAGGGCTGGGGAGACGATTCACCCCTCCACTTT

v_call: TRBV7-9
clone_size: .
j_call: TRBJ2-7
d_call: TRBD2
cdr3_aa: CASSSLTSGLREQYF
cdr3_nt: TGTGCCAGCAGCTCCTTGACTAGCGGTCTCCGGGAGCAGTACTTC

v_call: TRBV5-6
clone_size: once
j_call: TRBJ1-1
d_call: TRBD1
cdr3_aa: CASSGGTGSLEAFF
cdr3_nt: TGTGCCAGCAGCGGAGGGACAGGTAGTTTGGAAGCTTTCTTT

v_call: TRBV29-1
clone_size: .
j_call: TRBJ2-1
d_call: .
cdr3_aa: CSVDGGSGYNEQFF
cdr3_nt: TGCAGCGTTGATGGAGGATCTGGCTACAATGAGCAGTTCTTC

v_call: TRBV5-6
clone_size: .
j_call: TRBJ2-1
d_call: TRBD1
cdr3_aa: CASSSSGQVYNEQFF
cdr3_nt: TGTGCCAGCAGCTCCTCGGGACAGGTTTACAATGAGCAGTTCTTC

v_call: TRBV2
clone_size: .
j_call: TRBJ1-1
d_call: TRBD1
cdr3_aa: CASRDGQGTEAFF
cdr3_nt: TGTGCCAGCAGGGACGGACAGGGAACTGAAGCTTTCTTT

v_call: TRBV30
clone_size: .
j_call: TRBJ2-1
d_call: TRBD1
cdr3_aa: CAWSTTGGAYNEQFF
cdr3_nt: TGTGCCTGGAGTACTACAGGGGGCGCTTACAATGAGCAGTTCTTC

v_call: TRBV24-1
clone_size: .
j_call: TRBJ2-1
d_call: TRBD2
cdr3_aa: CATSDPIAGGNEQFF
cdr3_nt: TGTGCCACCAGTGACCCGATAGCGGGGGGCAATGAGCAGTTCTTC

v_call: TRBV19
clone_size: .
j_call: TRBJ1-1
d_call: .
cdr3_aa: CASSIVAGLNTEAFF
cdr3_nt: TGTGCCAGTAGTATAGTTGCAGGGTTGAACACTGAAGCTTTCTTT

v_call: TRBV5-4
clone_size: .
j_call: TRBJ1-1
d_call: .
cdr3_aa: CASSTDSLNTEAFF
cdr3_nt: TGTGCCAGCAGCACCGACAGCTTGAACACTGAAGCTTTCTTT